This T cell receptor (beta chain) originates from a study of blood T cell repertoires in COVID-19. This table comes from immunoSEQ multiplex PCR, and its TCRdb copy is limited to in-frame clones, with some not included. Of around 130,000 clones in the sample, more than 80% were seen once. This CDR3 spans 14 amino acids. Germline V CDR1 and CDR2: SGHAT, FQNNGV. V was clipped by 4 bases and J by 4 bases, with 13 bases between them. The origin of this receptor is a woman in her sixties or seventies with acute or convalescent COVID-19. The sequenced sample consisted of peripheral blood. The V gene is TRBV11-2, the J gene TRBJ2-5; TRBD2 might be the D (5 bases). The CDR3 loop reads CASSSSQGGETQYF. The CDR3 DNA is TGTGCCAGCAGCTCAAGTCAAGGAGGAGAGACCCAGTACTTC.